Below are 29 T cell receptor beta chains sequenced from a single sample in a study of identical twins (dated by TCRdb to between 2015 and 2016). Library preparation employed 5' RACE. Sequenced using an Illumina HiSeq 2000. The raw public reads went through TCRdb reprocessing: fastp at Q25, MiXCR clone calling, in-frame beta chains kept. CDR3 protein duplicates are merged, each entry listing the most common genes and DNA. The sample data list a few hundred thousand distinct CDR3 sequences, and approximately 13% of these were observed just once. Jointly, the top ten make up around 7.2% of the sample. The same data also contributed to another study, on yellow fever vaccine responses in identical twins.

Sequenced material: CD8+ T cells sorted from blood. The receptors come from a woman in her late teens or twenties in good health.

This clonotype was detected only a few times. CDR3 DNA sequence: TGCAGTGCTGCCGACCGGGAGGGCGGTCTCAATGAGCAGTTCTTC. Its protein is CSAADREGGLNEQFF. The gene calls are TRBV20-1 and TRBJ2-1; 8 bases are shared with TRBD2. V lost 5 bases to trimming and J lost 6 bases; unmatched junction nucleotides: 12. CDR1 DFQATT and CDR2 SNEGSKA come from the germline V gene (reference sequence). This CDR3 has 15 amino acids.

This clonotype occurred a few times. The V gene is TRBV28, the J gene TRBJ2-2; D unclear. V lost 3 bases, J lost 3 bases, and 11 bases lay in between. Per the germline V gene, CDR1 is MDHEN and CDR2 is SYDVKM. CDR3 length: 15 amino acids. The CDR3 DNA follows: TGTGCCAGCAGTTTGACCAGATATTACACCGGGGAGCTGTTTTTT. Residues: CASSLTRYYTGELFF.

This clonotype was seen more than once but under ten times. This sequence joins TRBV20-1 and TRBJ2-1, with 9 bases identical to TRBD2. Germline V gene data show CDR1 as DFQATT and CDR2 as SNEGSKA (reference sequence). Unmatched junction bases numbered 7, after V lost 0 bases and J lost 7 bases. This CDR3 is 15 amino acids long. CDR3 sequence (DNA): TGCAGTGCTAGAGATGGGTCTAGCGGGGAAAATGAGCAGTTCTTC. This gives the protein CSARDGSSGENEQFF.

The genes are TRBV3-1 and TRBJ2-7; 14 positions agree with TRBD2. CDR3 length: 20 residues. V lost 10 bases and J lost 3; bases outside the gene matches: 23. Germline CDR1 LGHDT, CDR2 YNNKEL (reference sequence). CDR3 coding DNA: TGTGCCACCTGCCAAAATACCGGGACTAGCGGGAGAGGGGCCCGCTACGAGCAGTACTTC. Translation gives CATCQNTGTSGRGARYEQYF.

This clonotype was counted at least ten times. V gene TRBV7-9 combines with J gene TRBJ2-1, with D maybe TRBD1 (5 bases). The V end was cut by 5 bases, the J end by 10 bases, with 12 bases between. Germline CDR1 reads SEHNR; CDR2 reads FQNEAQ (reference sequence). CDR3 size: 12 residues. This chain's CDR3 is CASSRMTDEQFF. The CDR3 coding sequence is TGTGCCAGCAGCCGAATGACAGACGAGCAGTTCTTC.

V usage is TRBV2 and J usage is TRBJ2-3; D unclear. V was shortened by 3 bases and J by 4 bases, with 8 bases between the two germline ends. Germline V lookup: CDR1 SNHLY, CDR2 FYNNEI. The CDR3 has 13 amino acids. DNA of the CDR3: TGTGCCAGCAGTGACAAGCTCCCAGATACGCAGTATTTT. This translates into CASSDKLPDTQYF.

CDR3 DNA: TGTGCCAGCAGCCAAGTCCCCAGCCCCGTTCCCCAGTACTTC. Translated: CASSQVPSPVPQYF. V and J are TRBV14 and TRBJ2-5; D gene ambiguous. Trimming left V 1 base short and J 9 bases short, with 15 bases between. The CDR3 extends over 14 amino acids. Germline V lookup: CDR1 SGHDN, CDR2 FVKESK.

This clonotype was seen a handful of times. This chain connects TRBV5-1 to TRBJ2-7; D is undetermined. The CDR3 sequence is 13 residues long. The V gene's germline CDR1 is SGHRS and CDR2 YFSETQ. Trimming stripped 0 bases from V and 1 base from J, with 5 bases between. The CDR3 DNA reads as TGCGCCAGCAGCTTGGCCCTGTCCTACGAGCAGTACTTC. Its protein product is CASSLALSYEQYF.

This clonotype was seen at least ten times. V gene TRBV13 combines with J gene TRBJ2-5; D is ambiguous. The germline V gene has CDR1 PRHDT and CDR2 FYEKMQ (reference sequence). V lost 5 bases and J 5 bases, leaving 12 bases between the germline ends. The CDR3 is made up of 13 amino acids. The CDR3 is CASSIYLGETQYF. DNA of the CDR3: TGTGCCAGCAGCATCTACCTAGGGGAGACCCAGTACTTC.

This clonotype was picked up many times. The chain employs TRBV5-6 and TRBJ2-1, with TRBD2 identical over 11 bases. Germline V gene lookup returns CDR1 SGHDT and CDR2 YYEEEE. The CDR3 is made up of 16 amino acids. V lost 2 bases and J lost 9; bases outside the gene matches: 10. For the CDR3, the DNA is TGTGCCAGCAGCTTAAATAGCGGGAGGGCCGTTTTTGAGCAGTTCTTC. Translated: CASSLNSGRAVFEQFF.

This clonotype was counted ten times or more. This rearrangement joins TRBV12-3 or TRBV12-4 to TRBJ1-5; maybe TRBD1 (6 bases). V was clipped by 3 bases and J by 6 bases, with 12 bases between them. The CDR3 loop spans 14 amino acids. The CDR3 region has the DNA TGTGCCAGCAGTTTGGAACAGGGCAGTCAGCCCCAGCATTTT. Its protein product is CASSLEQGSQPQHF.

The CDR3 loop reads CASNREVGGQPQHF. The CDR3 region has the DNA TGTGCCAGCAACCGGGAAGTAGGAGGTCAGCCCCAGCATTTT. The rearrangement links TRBV6-2 or TRBV6-3 to TRBJ1-5; D is unclear. CDR1 MNHEY and CDR2 SVGEGT come from the germline V gene. V was pared by 7 bases and J by 6 bases, with 16 bases between. This CDR3 has 14 amino acids.

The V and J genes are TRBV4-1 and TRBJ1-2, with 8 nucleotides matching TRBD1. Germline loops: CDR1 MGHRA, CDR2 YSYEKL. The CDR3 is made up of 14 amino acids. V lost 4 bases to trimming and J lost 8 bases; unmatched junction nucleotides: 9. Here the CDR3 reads CASSLADRDRGYTF. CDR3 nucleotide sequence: TGCGCCAGCAGCCTCGCGGACAGGGATCGGGGCTACACCTTC.

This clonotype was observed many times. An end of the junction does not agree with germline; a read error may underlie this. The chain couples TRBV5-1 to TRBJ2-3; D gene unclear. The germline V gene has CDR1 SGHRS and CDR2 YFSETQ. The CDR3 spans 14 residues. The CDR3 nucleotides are TGTGCCAGCAGCTTAGCTCTAGGAACAGATACGCAGTATTTT. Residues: CASSLALGTDTQYF.

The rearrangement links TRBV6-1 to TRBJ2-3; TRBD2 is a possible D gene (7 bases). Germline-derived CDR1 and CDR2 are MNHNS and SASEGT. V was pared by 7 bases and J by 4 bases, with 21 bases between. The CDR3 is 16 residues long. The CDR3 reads CASTKGGERRSDTQYF. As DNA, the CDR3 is TGTGCCAGCACCAAAGGGGGGGAACGGCGTTCAGATACGCAGTATTTT.

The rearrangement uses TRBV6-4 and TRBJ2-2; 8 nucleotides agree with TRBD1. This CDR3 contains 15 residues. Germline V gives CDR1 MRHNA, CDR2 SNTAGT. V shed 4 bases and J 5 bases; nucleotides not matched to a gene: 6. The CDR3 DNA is TGTGCCAGCAGTGTTTCGGACAGGGCGACCGGGGAGCTGTTTTTT. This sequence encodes CASSVSDRATGELFF.

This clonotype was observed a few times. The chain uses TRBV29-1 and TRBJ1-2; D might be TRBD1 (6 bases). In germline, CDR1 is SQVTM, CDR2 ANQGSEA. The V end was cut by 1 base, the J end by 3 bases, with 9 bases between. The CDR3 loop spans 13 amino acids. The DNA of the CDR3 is TGCAGCGTTGAAGCAGGGGCGGACTATGGCTACACCTTC. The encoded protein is CSVEAGADYGYTF.

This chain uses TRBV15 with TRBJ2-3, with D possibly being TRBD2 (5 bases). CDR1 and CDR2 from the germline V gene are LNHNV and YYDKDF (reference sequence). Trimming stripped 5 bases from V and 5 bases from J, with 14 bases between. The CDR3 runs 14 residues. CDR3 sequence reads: CATSLSSVGDTQYF. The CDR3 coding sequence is TGTGCCACCAGCTTAAGTAGCGTAGGAGATACGCAGTATTTT.

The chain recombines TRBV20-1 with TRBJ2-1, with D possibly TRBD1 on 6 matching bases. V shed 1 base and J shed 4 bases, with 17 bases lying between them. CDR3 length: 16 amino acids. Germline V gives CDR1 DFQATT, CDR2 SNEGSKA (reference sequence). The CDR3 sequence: CSARVTGKGIYNEQFF. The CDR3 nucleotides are TGCAGTGCTAGAGTAACAGGGAAAGGGATATACAATGAGCAGTTCTTC.

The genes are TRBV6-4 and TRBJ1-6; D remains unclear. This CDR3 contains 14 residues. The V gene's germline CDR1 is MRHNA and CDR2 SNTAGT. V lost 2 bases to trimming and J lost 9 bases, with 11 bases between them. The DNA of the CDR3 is TGTGCCAGCAGTGACGTCCACGGAGCTTCACCCCTCCACTTT. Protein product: CASSDVHGASPLHF.

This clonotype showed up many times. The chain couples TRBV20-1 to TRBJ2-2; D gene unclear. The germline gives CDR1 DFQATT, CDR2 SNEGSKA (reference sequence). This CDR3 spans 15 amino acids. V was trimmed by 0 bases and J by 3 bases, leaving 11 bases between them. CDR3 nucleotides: TGCAGTGCTAGAGACCCTCGGACGGACACCGGGGAGCTGTTTTTT. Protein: CSARDPRTDTGELFF.

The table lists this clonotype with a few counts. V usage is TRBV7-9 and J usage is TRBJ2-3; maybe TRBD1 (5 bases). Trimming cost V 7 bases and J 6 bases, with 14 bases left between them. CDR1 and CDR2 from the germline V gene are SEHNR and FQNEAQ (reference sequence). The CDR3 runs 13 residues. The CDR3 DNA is TGTGCCAGCACCCCCGAAGGGGCGGATACGCAGTATTTT. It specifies CASTPEGADTQYF.

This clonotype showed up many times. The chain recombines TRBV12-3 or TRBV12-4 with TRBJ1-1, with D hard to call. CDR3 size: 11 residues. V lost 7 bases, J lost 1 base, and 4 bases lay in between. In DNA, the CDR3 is TGTGCCAGCATTTCGAACACTGAAGCTTTCTTT. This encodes CASISNTEAFF.

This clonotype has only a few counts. CDR3 region: CASSLERAYEQYF. CDR3 DNA sequence: TGTGCCAGCAGCTTAGAGAGAGCCTACGAGCAGTACTTC. The chain employs TRBV7-9 and TRBJ2-7; no firm D call. There are 13 residues in the CDR3. Germline loops: CDR1 SEHNR, CDR2 FQNEAQ (reference sequence). Trimming cost V 1 base and J 2 bases, with 6 bases left between them.

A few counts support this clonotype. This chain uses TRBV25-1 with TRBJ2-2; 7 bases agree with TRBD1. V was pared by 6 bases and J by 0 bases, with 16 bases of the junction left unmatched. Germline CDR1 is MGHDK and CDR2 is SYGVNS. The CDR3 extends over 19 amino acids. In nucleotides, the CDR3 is TGTGCCAGCAGCGCAACCGGGACAGATCCTCGCCCGAACACCGGGGAGCTGTTTTTT. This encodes CASSATGTDPRPNTGELFF.

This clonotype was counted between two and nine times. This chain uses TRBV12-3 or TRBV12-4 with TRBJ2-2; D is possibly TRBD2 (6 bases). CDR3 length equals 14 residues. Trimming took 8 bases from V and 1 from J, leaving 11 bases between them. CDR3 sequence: CASAYGGNTGELFF. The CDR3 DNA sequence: TGTGCCAGCGCCTACGGGGGGAACACCGGGGAGCTGTTTTTT.

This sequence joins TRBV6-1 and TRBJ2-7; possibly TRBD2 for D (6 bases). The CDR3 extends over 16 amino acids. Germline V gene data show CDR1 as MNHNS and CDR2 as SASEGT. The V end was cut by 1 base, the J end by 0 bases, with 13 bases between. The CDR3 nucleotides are TGTGCCAGCAGTGAAGAAGGGCTAGCGTACTCCTACGAGCAGTACTTC. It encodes CASSEEGLAYSYEQYF.

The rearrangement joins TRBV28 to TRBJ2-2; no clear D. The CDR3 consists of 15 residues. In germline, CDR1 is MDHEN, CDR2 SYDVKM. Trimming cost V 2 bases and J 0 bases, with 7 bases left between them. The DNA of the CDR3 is TGTGCCAGCAGTTTAACTTTTACGAACACCGGGGAGCTGTTTTTT. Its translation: CASSLTFTNTGELFF.

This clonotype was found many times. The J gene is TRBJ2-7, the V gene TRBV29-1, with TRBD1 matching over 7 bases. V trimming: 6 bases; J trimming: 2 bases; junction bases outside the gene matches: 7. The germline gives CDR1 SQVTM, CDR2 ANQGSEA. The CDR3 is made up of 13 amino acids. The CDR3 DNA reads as TGCAGCGTAAAGGACAGGAACACCTACGAGCAGTACTTC. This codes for CSVKDRNTYEQYF.